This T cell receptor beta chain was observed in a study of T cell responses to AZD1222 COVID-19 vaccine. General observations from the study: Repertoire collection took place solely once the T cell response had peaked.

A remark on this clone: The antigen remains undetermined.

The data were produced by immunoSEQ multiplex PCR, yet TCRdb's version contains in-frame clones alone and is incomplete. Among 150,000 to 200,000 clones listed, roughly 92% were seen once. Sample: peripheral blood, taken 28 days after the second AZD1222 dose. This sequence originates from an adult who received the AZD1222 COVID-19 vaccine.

The CDR3 DNA reads as TGTGCTTCGGGGTTGCGGGGCTCTGGAAACACCATATATTTT. Its translation is CASGLRGSGNTIYF. J is TRBJ1-3 and V is TRBV7-9, with D unclear. The V gene's germline CDR1 is SEHNR and CDR2 FQNEAQ (reference sequence). The CDR3 sequence is 14 residues long.